This T cell receptor (beta chain) appears in the sequencing data of a study of blood T cell repertoires in COVID-19. Clones were read by immunoSEQ multiplex PCR, and TCRdb kept only the in-frame ones, dropping some. This sample carries some 68,000 clones, about 91% of them seen once, and the ten largest clones take roughly 8.2%. Sequenced input: peripheral blood. The source of this sequence is a man aged 50 to 59 with active COVID-19.

This CDR3 reads CASIPRTPGSYEQYF. CDR3 sequence (DNA): TGTGCCAGCATCCCGAGGACTCCTGGCTCCTACGAGCAGTACTTC. The V gene is TRBV7-8, the J gene TRBJ2-7, with D possibly matching TRBD2 (5 bases). CDR1 and CDR2 from the germline V gene are SGHVS and FQNEAQ. CDR3 length equals 15 residues. The V end was cut by 7 bases, the J end by 0 bases, with 16 bases between.